The T cell receptor (beta chain) under discussion was sequenced for a study of beta chain features in type 1 diabetes (dated by TCRdb to 2016 to 2019). Describing the broader study: Patients and healthy donors did not differ in mean age, gender distribution, total cell number or subset yield. In the study, TCRB repertoires of sorted circulating CD4+ T cell subsets from recently diagnosed type 1 diabetes patients were compared with those of matched healthy donors. Across all samples, almost 110 million sorted cells were examined, and cell number per subset correlated strongly with RNA yield. Regulatory and stem cell-like memory subsets were isolated from only 8 patients and about eight healthy donors, whereas naive and central memory subsets came from all 30 or so donors.

Broader findings and caveats from the paper: HLA sub-analyses involved small numbers of individuals, so any influence of HLA type on TCRB rearrangement remained unresolved. A moderate but significant shortening of TCRB CDR3 length was observed in type 1 diabetes patients in all four CD4+ subsets. Because cDNA was sequenced instead of genomic DNA, highly expressing activated cells could be over-represented, though the groups showed no difference in activation or CD3 levels. Naive, central memory and regulatory TCRB repertoires appeared to be more similar among patients than among healthy donors. At VDJ recombination sites, type 1 diabetes patients had fewer insertions and more deleted nucleotides, which implies abnormalities in thymic rearrangement. Shorter templates might be favored by PCR, yet because patient and control samples were amplified and corrected together, any such skew would affect both groups equally.

Compared with germline, V lacks 11 bases and J lacks 8 bases; bases without a gene match: 7. The CDR3 goes from the cysteine to the phenylalanine over 11 residues. The entry retains the CDR3 DNA only, 33 bases that are in frame from base 1. The germline V gene sets CDR1 to MDHEN and CDR2 to SYDVKM. From each donor, a single peripheral blood sample of about 116 mL on average was drawn into heparinised tubes. A BD FACSAria II and a panel including CD45RO, CCR7, CD25, CD127, CD95 and CD27 were used to sort naive, central memory, regulatory and stem cell-like memory CD4+ T cells. All sorted populations exceeded 95% purity. PBMCs were isolated right away by Lymphoprep density gradient centrifugation and were stained directly, without culture. So that batch effects would be minimized, each experiment stained and sorted samples in pairs, pairing one healthy donor with one patient. The entire amount of isolated RNA was reverse transcribed using the High Capacity cDNA Reverse Transcription Kit, so the sequenced TCRB transcripts were expressed ones. Deep immunoSEQ sequencing was performed on naive, central memory and regulatory T cell samples, with an average of roughly 3.3 million total reads per sample. Sorted cells were lysed in RLT buffer, and RNA was extracted using DNase-treated RNeasy Micro or Mini kits according to cell number. To prevent cross-contamination, each cell subset was processed individually, whereas patient and healthy donor samples were processed jointly. Using the immunoSEQ multiplex PCR, TCRB sequences were amplified from cDNA into 87-bp fragments spanning the CDR3 region. Sequencing of the amplicons was performed on the Illumina HiSeq platform. As for the original processing: PCR bias was corrected computationally using synthetic template baselines, and reads within Hamming distance 2 were collapsed, with unmergeable singletons discarded. By aligning reads against IMGT, V, D and J genes, CDR3 length, and insertions or deletions at six rearrangement sites were assigned. Within each subset, clonotype counts were normalized to sorted cell number, and only after that were true diversity and Gini coefficients computed with the tcR R package. Repertoire sharing was quantified using the overlap coefficient calculated on TCRB nucleotide sequences. TCRdb holds this immuneACCESS table with in-frame rearrangements only. Some clones are missing; in checked studies, unresolved V genes explain under half, and the rest has no known cause. V, J and clone size derive from that table, while D and trimming were established from the DNA sequence. Within this sample are some 350,000 clones, with around 10% of them counted one time only. Around 0.66% of the sample lies in the top ten.

With regard to this clone: Its antigen remains undetermined. Per-base qualities were not stored, and no clone one base away is much larger.

Recombination connected TRBV28 to TRBJ1-2; 8 central bases correspond to TRBD1. This receptor was taken from a man in his thirties or forties with type 1 diabetes. Source material: central memory CD4+ T cells from blood. CDR3 sequence: CAVDRAGGYTF. The DNA is as follows: TGTGCCGTGGACAGGGCGGGGGGCTACACCTTC.